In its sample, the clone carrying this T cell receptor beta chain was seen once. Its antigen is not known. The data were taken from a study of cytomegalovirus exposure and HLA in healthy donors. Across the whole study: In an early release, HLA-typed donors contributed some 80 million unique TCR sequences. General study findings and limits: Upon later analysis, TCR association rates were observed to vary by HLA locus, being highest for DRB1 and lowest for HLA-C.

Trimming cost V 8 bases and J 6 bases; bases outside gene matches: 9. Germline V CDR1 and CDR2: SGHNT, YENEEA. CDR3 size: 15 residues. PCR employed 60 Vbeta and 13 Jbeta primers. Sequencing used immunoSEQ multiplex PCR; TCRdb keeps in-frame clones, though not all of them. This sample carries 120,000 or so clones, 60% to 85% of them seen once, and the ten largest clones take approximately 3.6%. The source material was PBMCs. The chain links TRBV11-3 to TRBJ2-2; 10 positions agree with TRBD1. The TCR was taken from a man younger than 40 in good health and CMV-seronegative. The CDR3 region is CASETGGDEAGELFF. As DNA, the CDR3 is TGTGCCAGCGAGACAGGGGGCGATGAGGCCGGGGAGCTGTTTTTT.